Reported below is one TCR beta chain. The antigen is undetermined. Regarding time point: blood 4 weeks post-SBRT, at nephrectomy. Noted treatment: 15 Gy SBRT to primary tumor, nephrectomy 4 weeks later. After SBRT, blood was collected at 2 and 4 weeks, plus baseline. These data originate in a study of radiation and T cells in renal cell carcinoma. Broader study findings: Without pretreatment biopsies, baseline tumor clonotype presence was undetermined. Top tumor clonotypes rose in blood 2 weeks post-radiation, then contracted.

Produced via immunoSEQ multiplex PCR; TCRdb's table is partial and in-frame only. The sample carries roughly 92,000 clones, more than 65% recorded once. Here the sequenced sample was blood, taken from a patient whose treatment included radiotherapy and nephrectomy. The sequence derives from a man between 60 and 75 years old with renal cell carcinoma.

The CDR3 sequence is CASSSTGLETQYF. CDR3 coding DNA: TGTGCCAGCAGCTCCACAGGGCTAGAGACCCAGTACTTC. The V call is TRBV11-2, the J call TRBJ2-5; tentative D call: TRBD1 (6 bases). Germline CDR1 is SGHAT and CDR2 is FQNNGV. Trimming removed 4 bases at V and 4 bases at J, with 10 bases between. This CDR3 region has 13 residues.